A single sample gave rise to the 28 T cell receptor beta chains below, sequenced in a study of CD8 T cells in ankylosing spondylitis. TCRdb re-derived calls from the 5' RACE reads in MiXCR, one entry per CDR3 protein. The sample shows approximately 300,000 distinct CDR3 sequences, around 18% of them seen only once. The sample was blood, either unsorted or a sorted T cell fraction (not recorded which). The receptors derive from a male donor with ankylosing spondylitis or in good health (not recorded which).

This clonotype appeared a few times. The chain uses TRBV6-1 and TRBJ2-1, with D maybe TRBD2 (5 bases). Trimming removed 6 bases at V and 4 bases at J, with 19 bases between. CDR1 and CDR2 from the germline V gene are MNHNS and SASEGT. The CDR3 is made up of 16 amino acids. The CDR3 bases are TGTGCCAGCAGAAGAGGCGGACTGACACCGTACAATGAGCAGTTCTTC. It specifies CASRRGGLTPYNEQFF.

The J gene is TRBJ2-3, the V gene TRBV28; 8 bases agree with TRBD2. The CDR3 length is 17 residues. The junction had 12 bases not matched to a gene; V was cut back by 6 bases and J by 1 base. Germline-derived CDR1 and CDR2 are MDHEN and SYDVKM. The CDR3 protein is CASSPSPWRGGTDTQYF. CDR3 bases: TGTGCCAGCAGCCCCAGCCCGTGGCGGGGGGGCACAGATACGCAGTATTTT.

The genes are TRBV11-2 and TRBJ2-5, with D maybe TRBD2 (6 bases). CDR3 length: 14 amino acids. Trimming cost V 2 bases and J 4 bases, with 11 bases left between them. Germline assignment: CDR1 SGHAT and CDR2 FQNNGV. In nucleotides, the CDR3 is TGTGCCAGCAGCTTATGGGGGGAAGGAGAGACCCAGTACTTC. Translation: CASSLWGEGETQYF.

This clonotype has a count of ten or more. The CDR3 bases are TGTGCCAGCAGCTCCCCAGGGGGGAACACCGGGGAGCTGTTTTTT. The encoded protein is CASSSPGGNTGELFF. The chain links TRBV3-1 to TRBJ2-2; 7 bases fit TRBD1. This CDR3 has 15 amino acids. Looked up from germline, CDR1 is LGHDT and CDR2 is YNNKEL (reference sequence). Trimming took 5 bases from V and 1 from J; bases not matched to a gene: 4.

CDR3 loop: CASSYGGGNYGYTF. CDR3 DNA: TGTGCCAGCAGTTATGGCGGAGGAAACTATGGCTACACCTTC. The V gene is TRBV6-5, the J gene TRBJ1-2, with D uncertain. V gave up 3 bases and J gave up 2 bases, with 10 bases separating them. Germline assignment: CDR1 MNHEY and CDR2 SVGAGI. The CDR3 sequence is 14 residues long.

This clonotype was recorded at least ten times. The chain has TRBV29-1 and TRBJ2-3; tentative D call: TRBD1 (6 bases). The length of the CDR3 is 12 residues. With 4 bases removed from V and 5 bases from J, the gap between germline ends came to 10 bases. Germline V gene data show CDR1 as SQVTM and CDR2 as ANQGSEA. The CDR3 is CSVAGDGDTQYF. The DNA for the CDR3 is TGCAGCGTTGCAGGGGATGGAGATACGCAGTATTTT.

The sample holds a few counts of this clonotype. CDR3 sequence: CASSLAPSGGANEQFF. The DNA for the CDR3 is TGCGCCAGCAGCTTGGCCCCTAGCGGGGGGGCGAATGAGCAGTTCTTC. The J gene is TRBJ2-1, the V gene TRBV5-1, with 12 bases aligning to TRBD2. Germline V gene data show CDR1 as SGHRS and CDR2 as YFSETQ. The V gene end was trimmed by 0 bases and the J gene end by 7 bases; junction bases not matched to a gene: 5. This CDR3 is built from 16 residues.

This clonotype showed up many times. This sequence joins TRBV6-1 and TRBJ1-2, with D uncertain. Trimming shortened V by 6 bases and J by 4 bases, and 9 bases separated the two germline ends. Germline-derived CDR1 and CDR2 are MNHNS and SASEGT. The CDR3 sequence is 12 residues long. The CDR3 nucleotides read TGTGCCAGCAGCGCCGGGATCTATGGCTACACCTTC. Translated, it gives CASSAGIYGYTF.

The chain employs TRBV2 and TRBJ2-1; D is uncertain. Germline values: CDR1 SNHLY, CDR2 FYNNEI. Trimming took off 1 base at V and 9 bases at J, with 13 bases between the two ends. The CDR3 spans 14 residues. In DNA form, the CDR3 reads TGTGCCAGCAGTGAAGTTGCGATTTTTGGTGAGCAGTTCTTC. As protein: CASSEVAIFGEQFF.

The rearrangement joins TRBV28 to TRBJ2-2; D unclear. The ends were cut back, 2 bases at V and 6 bases at J, with 7 bases in the middle. CDR1 and CDR2 (germline): MDHEN, SYDVKM. This CDR3 is 13 amino acids long. The CDR3 nucleotides are TGTGCCAGCAGTTTAAACGGCGCCGGGGAGCTGTTTTTT. Its translation: CASSLNGAGELFF.

The V gene is TRBV29-1, the J gene TRBJ1-4, with unresolved D. Trimming stripped 8 bases from V and 0 bases from J, with 10 bases between. The CDR3 extends over 13 amino acids. CDR1 and CDR2 from the germline V gene are SQVTM and ANQGSEA. The CDR3 region has the DNA TGCAGCTACCGGACGGCAACTAATGAAAAACTGTTTTTT. Amino acids: CSYRTATNEKLFF.

This clonotype was counted only a few times. CDR3: CASSQLAGETLGYTF. CDR3 nucleotides: TGTGCCAGCAGCCAATTGGCAGGGGAAACGTTAGGCTACACCTTC. The chain employs TRBV3-1 and TRBJ1-2; weak D call: TRBD1 (6 bases). The V end lost 2 bases, the J end lost 8 bases, and 18 bases lay between the germline ends. Germline V gene data show CDR1 as LGHDT and CDR2 as YNNKEL (reference sequence). The CDR3 is 15 amino acids.

This clonotype has ten or more counts. The chain carries TRBV10-3 and TRBJ2-3; D possibly uses TRBD1 or TRBD2 (5 bases each). The CDR3 is 14 amino acids. Germline lookup yields CDR1 ENHRY and CDR2 SYGVKD. V shed 3 bases and J shed 6 bases, with 13 bases lying between them. In nucleotides, the CDR3 is TGTGCCATCAGTGATTACGGGGCAAGGGATACGCAGTATTTT. Residues: CAISDYGARDTQYF.

This chain connects TRBV7-3 to TRBJ2-1; TRBD2 might be the D (6 bases). Germline V lookup: CDR1 SGHTA, CDR2 FQGTGA. The CDR3 spans 16 residues. Trimming stripped 6 bases from V and 3 bases from J, with 18 bases between. The CDR3 protein is CASRDPRQGGYNEQFF. The CDR3 DNA sequence: TGTGCCAGCAGGGACCCCCGGCAGGGAGGCTACAATGAGCAGTTCTTC.

V and J are TRBV20-1 and TRBJ2-1, with 7 bases aligning to TRBD2. This CDR3 is 14 amino acids long. The junction had 8 bases not matched to a gene; V was cut back by 6 bases and J by 3 bases. Germline loops: CDR1 DFQATT, CDR2 SNEGSKA (reference sequence). CDR3 loop: CSAQGLSGYNEQFF. Written as DNA, the CDR3 is TGCAGTGCCCAGGGACTATCGGGCTACAATGAGCAGTTCTTC.

The chain carries TRBV12-3 or TRBV12-4 and TRBJ1-5; D is possibly TRBD1 (5 bases). Between the trimmed V and J ends, which lost 6 bases and 3 bases, there was a span of 9 bases. The CDR3 totals 13 residues. CDR3 nucleotides: TGTGCCAGCAGCCGACAGAACAATCAGCCCCAGCATTTT. Translated: CASSRQNNQPQHF.

The rearrangement joins TRBV20-1 to TRBJ2-1; TRBD1 is a possible D gene (5 bases). Germline loops: CDR1 DFQATT, CDR2 SNEGSKA (reference sequence). The V end was cut by 7 bases, the J end by 4 bases, with 17 bases between. The CDR3 extends over 14 amino acids. The CDR3 is CSVQGPIGYNEQFF. The CDR3 region has the DNA TGCAGTGTCCAGGGCCCTATTGGATACAATGAGCAGTTCTTC.

This clonotype has only a few counts. The rearrangement uses TRBV27 and TRBJ2-3; D remains ambiguous. Germline V gene sequence: CDR1 MNHEY, CDR2 SMNVEV (reference sequence). The CDR3 covers 15 residues. V lost 0 bases, J lost 4 bases, and 11 bases lay in between. CDR3 in amino acids: CASSLSTYKSDTQYF. The CDR3 coding sequence is TGTGCCAGCAGTTTATCGACTTATAAATCAGATACGCAGTATTTT.

The sample holds a few counts of this clonotype. This chain joins TRBV20-1 and TRBJ2-7, with a possible D match to TRBD2 (6 bases). The CDR3 sequence is 13 residues long. With 3 bases removed from V and 2 bases from J, the gap between germline ends came to 11 bases. From germline, CDR1 is DFQATT and CDR2 SNEGSKA (reference sequence). The DNA of the CDR3 is TGCAGTGCTAGCGGGCTAGCGACCTACGAGCAGTACGTC. Its protein product is CSASGLATYEQYV.

The rearrangement links TRBV6-1 to TRBJ2-6; tentatively, D is TRBD1 (6 bases). The CDR3 length is 15 residues. V dropped 6 bases and J dropped 0 bases, with 9 bases sitting between them. Germline CDR1 and CDR2: MNHNS and SASEGT. The CDR3 is CASRPQGSGANVLTF. CDR3 bases: TGTGCCAGCAGGCCACAGGGCTCTGGGGCCAACGTCCTGACTTTC.

This clonotype was seen only a few times. The chain joins TRBV5-1 to TRBJ1-1; no definite D call. The V end lost 1 base, the J end lost 6 bases, and 19 bases lay between the germline ends. There are 16 residues in the CDR3. Germline values: CDR1 SGHRS, CDR2 YFSETQ. The CDR3 nucleotides read TGCGCCAGCAGCTTGAGTGCCGCTTGGTCTCAACCTGAAGCTTTCTTT. Its protein product is CASSLSAAWSQPEAFF.

Notes on this clonotype: A much bigger clone sits one base away, suggesting this may be a read error. The chain couples TRBV12-3 or TRBV12-4 to TRBJ2-2, with 8 bases aligning to TRBD1. The CDR3 extends over 18 amino acids. V was pared by 5 bases and J by 1 base, with 12 bases of the junction left unmatched. As DNA, the CDR3 is TGTGCCAGCAGTCATGATCAAACAGGGGGGTGGAACACCGGGGAGCTGTTTTTT. Its protein product is CASSHDQTGGWNTGELFF.

The chain employs TRBV9 and TRBJ1-5; D uncertain. Trimming left V 5 bases short and J 5 bases short, with 14 bases between. CDR1 is SGDLS, CDR2 YYNGEE, per germline. This CDR3 has 14 amino acids. CDR3 bases: TGTGCCAGCAGTCACAGCGGGTATGATCAGCCCCAGCATTTT. Amino acids: CASSHSGYDQPQHF.

The table lists this clonotype with many counts. The chain couples TRBV7-9 to TRBJ2-1, with D possibly being TRBD1 or TRBD2 (5 bases each). V was trimmed by 5 bases and J by 12 bases, leaving 17 bases between them. Germline V gene lookup returns CDR1 SEHNR and CDR2 FQNEAQ (reference sequence). The length of the CDR3 is 13 residues. DNA for the CDR3: TGTGCCAGCAGCCCCCGGGACCCTAAGGGGCAGTTCTTC. Protein sequence: CASSPRDPKGQFF.

The rearrangement joins TRBV7-2 to TRBJ2-3; TRBD1 or TRBD2 may be the D gene (6 bases each). The CDR3 length is 14 residues. Germline lookup yields CDR1 SGHTA and CDR2 FQGNSA. The V and J ends lost 10 bases and 2 bases respectively, with 16 bases between them. CDR3 nucleotide sequence: TGTGCCACGAAGGTCACGGGGGCCACAGATACGCAGTATTTT. Encoded protein: CATKVTGATDTQYF.

This chain uses TRBV29-1 with TRBJ2-3; the match to TRBD2 covers 16 bases. Per germline, CDR1 SQVTM and CDR2 ANQGSEA. The junction had 13 bases not matched to a gene; V was cut back by 7 bases and J by 3 bases. The CDR3 runs 18 residues. CDR3 amino acids: CSGEGLAGGPGSTDTQYF. In nucleotides, the CDR3 is TGCAGCGGAGAGGGACTAGCGGGAGGGCCAGGATCGACAGATACGCAGTATTTT.

The rearrangement uses TRBV4-1 and TRBJ1-2; TRBD1 matches at 8 bases. The CDR3 spans 14 residues. V was pared by 2 bases and J by 5 bases, with 4 bases of the junction left unmatched. From germline, CDR1 is MGHRA and CDR2 YSYEKL. The chain's CDR3 is CASSQPGQAYGYTF. The CDR3, as DNA: TGCGCCAGCAGCCAACCGGGACAGGCGTATGGCTACACCTTC.

This clonotype was detected a few times. The chain carries TRBV20-1 and TRBJ2-4; D possibly corresponds to TRBD2 (5 bases). Germline loops: CDR1 DFQATT, CDR2 SNEGSKA (reference sequence). The CDR3 runs 14 residues. Trimming left V 5 bases short and J 4 bases short, with 15 bases between. CDR3 nucleotide sequence: TGCAGTGCTTCCAAGACGGGGAGTAAAAACATTCAGTACTTC. Its translation is CSASKTGSKNIQYF.